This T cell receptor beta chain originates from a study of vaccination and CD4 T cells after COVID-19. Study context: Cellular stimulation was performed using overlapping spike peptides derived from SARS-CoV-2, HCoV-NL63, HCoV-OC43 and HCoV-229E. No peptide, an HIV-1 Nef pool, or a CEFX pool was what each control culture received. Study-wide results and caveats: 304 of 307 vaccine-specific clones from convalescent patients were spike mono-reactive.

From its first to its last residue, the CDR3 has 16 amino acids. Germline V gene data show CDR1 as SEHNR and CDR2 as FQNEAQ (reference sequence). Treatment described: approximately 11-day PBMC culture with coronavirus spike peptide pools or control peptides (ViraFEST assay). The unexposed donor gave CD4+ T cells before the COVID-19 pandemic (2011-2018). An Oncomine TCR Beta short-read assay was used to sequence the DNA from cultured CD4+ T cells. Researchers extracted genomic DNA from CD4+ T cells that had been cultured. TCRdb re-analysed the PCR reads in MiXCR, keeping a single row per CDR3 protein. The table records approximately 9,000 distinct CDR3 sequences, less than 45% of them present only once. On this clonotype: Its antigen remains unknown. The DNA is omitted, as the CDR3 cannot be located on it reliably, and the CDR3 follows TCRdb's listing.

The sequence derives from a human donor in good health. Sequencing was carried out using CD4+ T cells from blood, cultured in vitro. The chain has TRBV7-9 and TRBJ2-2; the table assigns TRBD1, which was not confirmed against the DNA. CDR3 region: CASSSGPAANTGELFF.